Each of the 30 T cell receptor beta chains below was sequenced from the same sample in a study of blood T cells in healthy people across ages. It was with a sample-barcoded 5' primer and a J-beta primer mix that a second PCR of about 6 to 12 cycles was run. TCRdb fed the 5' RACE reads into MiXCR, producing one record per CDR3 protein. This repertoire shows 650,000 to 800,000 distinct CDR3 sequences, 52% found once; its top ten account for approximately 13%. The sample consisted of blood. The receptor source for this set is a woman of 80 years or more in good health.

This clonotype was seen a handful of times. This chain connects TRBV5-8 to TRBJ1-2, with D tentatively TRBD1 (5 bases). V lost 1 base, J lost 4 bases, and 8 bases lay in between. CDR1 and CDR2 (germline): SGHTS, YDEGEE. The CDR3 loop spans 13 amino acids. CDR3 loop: CASSLRDAYGYTF. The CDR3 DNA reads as TGTGCCAGCAGCTTGAGGGACGCCTATGGCTACACCTTC.

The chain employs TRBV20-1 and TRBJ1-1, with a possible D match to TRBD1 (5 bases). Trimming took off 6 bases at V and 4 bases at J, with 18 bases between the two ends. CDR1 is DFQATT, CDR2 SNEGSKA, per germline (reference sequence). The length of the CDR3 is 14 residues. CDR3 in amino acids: CSAREWPGTTEAFF. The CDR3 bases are TGCAGTGCCAGGGAGTGGCCGGGGACCACTGAAGCTTTCTTT.

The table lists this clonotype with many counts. Written as DNA, the CDR3 is TGTGCCAGCAGTTTCCGAGGGCTTTTGGGCTACACCTTC. Translating it yields CASSFRGLLGYTF. The rearrangement uses TRBV12-3 or TRBV12-4 and TRBJ1-2, with D unclear. Trimming left V 3 bases short and J 8 bases short, with 13 bases between. CDR3 length equals 13 residues.

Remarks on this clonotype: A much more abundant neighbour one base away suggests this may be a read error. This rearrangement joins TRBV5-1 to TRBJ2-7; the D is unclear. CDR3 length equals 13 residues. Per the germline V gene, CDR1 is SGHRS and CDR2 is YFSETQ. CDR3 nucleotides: TGCGCCGGCAGCTTGGCCTTCCCCAACGAGCAGTACTTC. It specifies CAGSLAFPNEQYF.

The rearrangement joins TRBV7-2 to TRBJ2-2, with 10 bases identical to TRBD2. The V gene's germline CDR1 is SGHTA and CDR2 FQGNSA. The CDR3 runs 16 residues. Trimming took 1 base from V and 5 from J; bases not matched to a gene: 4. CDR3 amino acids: CASSLVSGRRTGELFF. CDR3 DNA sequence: TGTGCCAGCAGCTTAGTTAGCGGGAGGCGGACCGGGGAGCTGTTTTTT.

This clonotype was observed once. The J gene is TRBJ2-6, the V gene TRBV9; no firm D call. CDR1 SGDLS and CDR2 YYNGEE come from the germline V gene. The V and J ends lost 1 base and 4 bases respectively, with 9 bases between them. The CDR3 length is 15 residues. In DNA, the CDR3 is TGTGCCAGCAGCGTAACGGGTTCCGGGGCCAACGTCCTGACTTTC. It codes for CASSVTGSGANVLTF.

As DNA, the CDR3 is TGTGCCAGCAGCTTAGCGCCGGGAAACACCATATATTTT. This codes for CASSLAPGNTIYF. The rearrangement links TRBV7-2 to TRBJ1-3; D ambiguous. V lost 0 bases and J 4 bases, leaving 4 bases between the germline ends. Germline CDR1 SGHTA, CDR2 FQGNSA. The CDR3 has 13 residues.

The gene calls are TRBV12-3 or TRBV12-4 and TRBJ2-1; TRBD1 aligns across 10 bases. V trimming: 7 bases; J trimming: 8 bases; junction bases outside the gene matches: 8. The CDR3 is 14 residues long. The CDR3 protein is CASTPGQGFDEQFF. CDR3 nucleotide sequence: TGTGCCAGCACTCCGGGACAGGGGTTCGATGAGCAGTTCTTC.

DNA of the CDR3: TGTGCCAGCAGCCTACGGATTTGGGGGCAAGATGGCTACACCTTC. Protein product: CASSLRIWGQDGYTF. The chain carries TRBV12-3 or TRBV12-4 and TRBJ1-2; D may be TRBD1 (6 bases). The CDR3 has 15 amino acids. Trimming cost V 6 bases and J 6 bases, with 20 bases left between them.

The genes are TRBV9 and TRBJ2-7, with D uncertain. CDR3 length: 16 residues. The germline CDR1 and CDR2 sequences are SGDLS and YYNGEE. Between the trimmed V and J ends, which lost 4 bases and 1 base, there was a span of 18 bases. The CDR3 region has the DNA TGTGCCAGCAGCCCAGATGCACGGGCCACTTCCTACGAGCAGTACTTC. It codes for CASSPDARATSYEQYF.

The DNA of the CDR3 is TGTGCCAGCAGGATGGAGGGGTTCGGGACCCAGTACTTC. Translating gives CASRMEGFGTQYF. The V call is TRBV28, the J call TRBJ2-7; D possibly corresponds to TRBD2 (6 bases). The DNA end lines up better with TRBJ2-5; the J call may be wrong. The CDR3 covers 13 residues. Germline V gene data show CDR1 as MDHEN and CDR2 as SYDVKM.

The CDR3 DNA reads TGTGCCAGCAGCTTCCATCTGGGACGGCCGTCCTACGAGCAGTACTTC. Protein sequence: CASSFHLGRPSYEQYF. The chain joins TRBV9 to TRBJ2-7, with D perhaps given as TRBD1 or TRBD2 (5 bases each). Germline V gene sequence: CDR1 SGDLS, CDR2 YYNGEE. CDR3 length equals 16 residues. V shed 4 bases and J shed 1 base, with 18 bases lying between them.

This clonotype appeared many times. The DNA of the CDR3 is TGTGCCAGCAGCCTCCTCAGCGGAACCTACGAGCAGTACTTC. Translated, it gives CASSLLSGTYEQYF. The V and J genes are TRBV12-3 or TRBV12-4 and TRBJ2-7; the D gene is possibly TRBD2 (5 bases). This CDR3 region has 14 residues. The germline V and J ends were trimmed by 6 bases and 2 bases, with 14 bases remaining between them.

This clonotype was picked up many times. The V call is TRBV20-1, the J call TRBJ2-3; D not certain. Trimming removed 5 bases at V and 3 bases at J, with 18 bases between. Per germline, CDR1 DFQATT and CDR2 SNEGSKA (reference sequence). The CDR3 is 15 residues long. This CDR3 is CSAAPNSLGTDTQYF. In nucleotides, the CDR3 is TGCAGTGCTGCCCCGAATTCCCTCGGGACAGATACGCAGTATTTT.

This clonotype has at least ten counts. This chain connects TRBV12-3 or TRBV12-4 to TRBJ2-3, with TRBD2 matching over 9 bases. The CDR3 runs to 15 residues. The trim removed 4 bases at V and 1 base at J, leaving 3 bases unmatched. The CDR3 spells CASSSLAGGTDTQYF. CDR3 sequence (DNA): TGTGCCAGCAGTTCGTTAGCGGGAGGCACAGATACGCAGTATTTT.

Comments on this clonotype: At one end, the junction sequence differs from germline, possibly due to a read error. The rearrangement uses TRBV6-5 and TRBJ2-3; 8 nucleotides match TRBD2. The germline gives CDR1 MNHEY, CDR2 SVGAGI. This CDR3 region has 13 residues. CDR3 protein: CADSGERADTQYF. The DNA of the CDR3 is TGCGCCGATAGCGGGGAACGCGCAGATACGCAGTATTTT.

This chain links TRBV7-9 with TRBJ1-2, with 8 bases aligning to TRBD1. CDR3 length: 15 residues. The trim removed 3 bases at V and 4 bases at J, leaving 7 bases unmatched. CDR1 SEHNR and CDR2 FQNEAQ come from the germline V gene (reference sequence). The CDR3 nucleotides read TGTGCCAGCAGCTTCCAGGGGGCTGGTAGCTATGGCTACACCTTC. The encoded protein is CASSFQGAGSYGYTF.

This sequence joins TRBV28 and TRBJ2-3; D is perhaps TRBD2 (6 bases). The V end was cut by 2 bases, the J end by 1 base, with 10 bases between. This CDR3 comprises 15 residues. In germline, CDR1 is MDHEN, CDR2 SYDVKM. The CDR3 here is CASSLLGEGTDTQYF. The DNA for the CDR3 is TGTGCCAGCAGTTTACTAGGGGAGGGCACAGATACGCAGTATTTT. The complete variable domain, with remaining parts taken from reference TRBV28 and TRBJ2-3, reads DVKVTQSSRYLVKRTGEKVFLECVQDMDHENMFWYRQDPGLGLRLIYFSYDVKMKEKGDIPEGYSVSREKKERFSLILESASTNQTSMYLCASSLLGEGTDTQYFGPGTRLTVL.

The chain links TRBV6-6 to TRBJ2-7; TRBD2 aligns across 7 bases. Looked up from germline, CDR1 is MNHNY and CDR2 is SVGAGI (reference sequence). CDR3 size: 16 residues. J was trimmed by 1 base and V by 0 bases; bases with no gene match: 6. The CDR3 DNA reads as TGTGCCAGCAGTTACTCGAGGGAGGGTGGGTCCTACGAGCAGTACTTC. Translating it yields CASSYSREGGSYEQYF.

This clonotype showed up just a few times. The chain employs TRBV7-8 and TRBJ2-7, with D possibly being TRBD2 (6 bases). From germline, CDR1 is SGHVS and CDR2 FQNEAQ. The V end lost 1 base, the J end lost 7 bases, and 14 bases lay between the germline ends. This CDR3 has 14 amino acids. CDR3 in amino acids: CASSLVFPGSEQYF. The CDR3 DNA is TGTGCCAGCAGCTTAGTCTTCCCCGGGAGTGAGCAGTACTTC. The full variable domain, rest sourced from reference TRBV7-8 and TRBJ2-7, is GAGVSQSPRYKVAKRGQDVALRCDPISGHVSLFWYQQALGQGPEFLTYFQNEAQLDKSGLPSDRFFAERPEGSVSTLKIQRTQQEDSAVYLCASSLVFPGSEQYFGPGTRLTVT.

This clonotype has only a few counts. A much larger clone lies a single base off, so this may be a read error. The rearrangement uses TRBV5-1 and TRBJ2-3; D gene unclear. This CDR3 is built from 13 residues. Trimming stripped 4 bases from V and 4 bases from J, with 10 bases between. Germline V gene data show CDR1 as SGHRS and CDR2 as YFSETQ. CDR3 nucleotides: TGCGCCAGCAGCGTGGGCGTGGCAGATACGCAGTATTTT. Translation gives CASSVGVADTQYF.

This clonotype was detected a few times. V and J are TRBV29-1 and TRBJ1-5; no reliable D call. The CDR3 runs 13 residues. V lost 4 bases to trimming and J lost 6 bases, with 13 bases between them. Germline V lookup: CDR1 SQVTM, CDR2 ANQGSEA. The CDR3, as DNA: TGCAGCGTTGTCGATATGGCGGGTCAGCCCCAGCATTTT. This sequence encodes CSVVDMAGQPQHF. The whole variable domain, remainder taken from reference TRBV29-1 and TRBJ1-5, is SAVISQKPSRDICQRGTSLTIQCQVDSQVTMMFWYRQQPGQSLTLIATANQGSEATYESGFVIDKFPISRPNLTFSTLTVSNMSPEDSSIYLCSVVDMAGQPQHFGDGTRLSIL.

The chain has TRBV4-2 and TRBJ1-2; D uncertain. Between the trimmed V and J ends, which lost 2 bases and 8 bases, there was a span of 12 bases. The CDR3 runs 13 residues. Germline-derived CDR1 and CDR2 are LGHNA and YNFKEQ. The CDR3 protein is CASSQNKVVGYTF. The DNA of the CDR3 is TGTGCCAGCAGCCAAAACAAGGTTGTGGGCTACACCTTC.

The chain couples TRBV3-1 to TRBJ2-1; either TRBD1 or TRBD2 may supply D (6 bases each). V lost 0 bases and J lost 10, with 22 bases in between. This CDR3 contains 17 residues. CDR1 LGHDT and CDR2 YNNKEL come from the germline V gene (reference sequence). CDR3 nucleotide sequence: TGTGCCAGCAGCCAAGATCCTCGAGGGGGGATGGATAGGGAGCAGTTCTTC. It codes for CASSQDPRGGMDREQFF.

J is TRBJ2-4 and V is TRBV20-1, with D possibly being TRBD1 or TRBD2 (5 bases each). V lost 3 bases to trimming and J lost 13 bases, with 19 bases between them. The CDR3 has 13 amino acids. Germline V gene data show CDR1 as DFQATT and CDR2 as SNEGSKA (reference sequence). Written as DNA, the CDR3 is TGCAGTGCTAGCAGGGCGGGTACGAATGAGCAGTACTTC. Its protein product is CSASRAGTNEQYF.

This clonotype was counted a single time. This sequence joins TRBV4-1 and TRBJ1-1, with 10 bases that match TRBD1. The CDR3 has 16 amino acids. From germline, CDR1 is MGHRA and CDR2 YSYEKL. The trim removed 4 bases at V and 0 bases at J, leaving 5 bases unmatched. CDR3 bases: TGCGCCAGCAGCCGGGGACAGGGGAGAATGAACACTGAAGCTTTCTTT. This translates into CASSRGQGRMNTEAFF.

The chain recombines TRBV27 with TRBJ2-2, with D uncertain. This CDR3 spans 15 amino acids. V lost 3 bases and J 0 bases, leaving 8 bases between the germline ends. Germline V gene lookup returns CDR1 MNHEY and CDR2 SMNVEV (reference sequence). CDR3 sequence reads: CASSFHRANTGELFF. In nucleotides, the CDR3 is TGTGCCAGCAGTTTCCATCGCGCGAACACCGGGGAGCTGTTTTTT.

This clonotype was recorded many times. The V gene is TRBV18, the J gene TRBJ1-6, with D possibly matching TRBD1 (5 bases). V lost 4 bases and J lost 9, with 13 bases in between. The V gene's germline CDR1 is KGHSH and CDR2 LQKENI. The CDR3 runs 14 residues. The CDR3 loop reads CASSRGTPVSPLHF. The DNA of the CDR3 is TGTGCCAGCTCACGAGGGACGCCGGTTTCACCCCTCCACTTT.

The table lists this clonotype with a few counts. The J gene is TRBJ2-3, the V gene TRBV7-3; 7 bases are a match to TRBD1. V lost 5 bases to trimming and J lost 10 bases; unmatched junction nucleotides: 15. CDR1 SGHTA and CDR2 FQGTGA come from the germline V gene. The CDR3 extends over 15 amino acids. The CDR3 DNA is TGTGCCAGCAGCCTGACCAGCCGCGAGGGGGCCCCGCAGTATTTT. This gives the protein CASSLTSREGAPQYF.

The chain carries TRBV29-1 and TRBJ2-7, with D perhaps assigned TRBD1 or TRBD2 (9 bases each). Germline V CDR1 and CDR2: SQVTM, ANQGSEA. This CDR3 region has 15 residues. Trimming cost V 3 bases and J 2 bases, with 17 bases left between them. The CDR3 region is CSVDGGRDRAYEQYF. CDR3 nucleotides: TGCAGCGTTGACGGCGGGAGGGACAGGGCCTACGAGCAGTACTTC.